A single sample gave rise to the 25 T cell receptor beta chains below, sequenced in a study of sequential checkpoint blockade in melanoma. Repertoires were generated with immunoSEQ multiplex PCR, while TCRdb's copy carries only in-frame clones and drops some. The sample lists some 10,000 clones, 24% occurring once. Treatment denoted: randomized to nivolumab then ipilimumab (arm A) or the reverse (arm B). The source material was tumor tissue (inferred from file names), sampled from a patient given nivolumab and ipilimumab in sequence. Receptors originate from a human donor with melanoma.

The chain employs TRBV19 and TRBJ2-3; either TRBD1 or TRBD2 may fit D (6 bases each). Trimming shortened V by 6 bases and J by 4 bases, and 11 bases separated the two germline ends. The germline gives CDR1 LNHDA, CDR2 SQIVND (reference sequence). There are 13 residues in the CDR3. CDR3 amino acids: CASRGGLADTQYF. The CDR3 DNA reads TGTGCCAGTAGAGGGGGGCTCGCAGATACGCAGTATTTT.

This clone was seen more than once but under ten times. The chain is built from TRBV28 and TRBJ1-2; 7 bases match TRBD1. Germline CDR1 is MDHEN and CDR2 is SYDVKM. V lost 3 bases to trimming and J lost 6 bases; unmatched junction nucleotides: 7. The CDR3 contains 14 residues. CDR3 in DNA: TGTGCCAGCAGTTTGCGGACAGGTCGAAATGGCTACACCTTC. Protein sequence: CASSLRTGRNGYTF.

The chain is built from TRBV5-1 and TRBJ2-7; 7 positions agree with TRBD1. CDR3 length: 15 amino acids. Germline V lookup: CDR1 SGHRS, CDR2 YFSETQ. The junction had 8 bases not matched to a gene; V was cut back by 0 bases and J by 5 bases. The CDR3 coding sequence is TGCGCCAGCAGCTTGGCCCCGGACAGGCCCCACGAGCAGTACTTC. It codes for CASSLAPDRPHEQYF.

This clone has only a few counts. The chain employs TRBV5-8 and TRBJ2-1; D call uncertain. The germline V and J ends were trimmed by 2 bases and 13 bases, with 16 bases remaining between them. Per germline, CDR1 SGHTS and CDR2 YDEGEE. This CDR3 spans 13 amino acids. The CDR3 is CASSLISAGIQFF. In DNA form, the CDR3 reads TGTGCCAGCAGCTTAATTAGTGCTGGGATTCAGTTCTTC.

This clone was detected only a few times. The chain has TRBV11-3 and TRBJ2-3, with a possible D match to TRBD2 (5 bases). With 1 base removed from V and 0 bases from J, the gap between germline ends came to 14 bases. This CDR3 is built from 17 residues. Germline values: CDR1 SGHNT, CDR2 YENEEA. The CDR3 DNA reads TGTGCCAGCAGCTTAGGGCTAGGAGGACGTAGCACAGATACGCAGTATTTT. Translated, it gives CASSLGLGGRSTDTQYF.

This clone was observed a handful of times. The gene calls are TRBV11-3 and TRBJ2-1; a weak D match, TRBD2 (6 bases). The V gene's germline CDR1 is SGHNT and CDR2 YENEEA. V gave up 5 bases and J gave up 6 bases, with 20 bases separating them. This CDR3 is 16 amino acids long. The CDR3 here is CASSLGGVGFINEQFF. CDR3 bases: TGTGCCAGCAGCCTGGGGGGTGTAGGGTTTATCAATGAGCAGTTCTTC.

The chain uses TRBV9 and TRBJ2-7; the D is unclear. The CDR3 sequence is 14 residues long. Per the germline V gene, CDR1 is SGDLS and CDR2 is YYNGEE. V shed 2 bases and J shed 2 bases, with 11 bases lying between them. CDR3 sequence reads: CASSVGPAPYEQYF. The CDR3 region has the DNA TGTGCCAGCAGCGTTGGGCCAGCCCCCTACGAGCAGTACTTC.

The V and J genes are TRBV28 and TRBJ1-1; TRBD1 matches at 7 bases. Per germline, CDR1 MDHEN and CDR2 SYDVKM. With V trimmed by 4 bases and J by 4 bases, 9 bases remained unmatched. CDR3 length equals 15 residues. The DNA for the CDR3 is TGTGCCAGCAGTTCCGACAGGGTGGTGGGCACTGAAGCTTTCTTT. Its translation: CASSSDRVVGTEAFF. Complete variable domain (other parts from reference TRBV28 and TRBJ1-1): DVKVTQSSRYLVKRTGEKVFLECVQDMDHENMFWYRQDPGLGLRLIYFSYDVKMKEKGDIPEGYSVSREKKERFSLILESASTNQTSMYLCASSSDRVVGTEAFFGQGTRLTVV.

This clone is deemed medium-sized (0.01 to 0.1%). This chain connects TRBV29-1 to TRBJ2-1; 10 positions agree with TRBD2. Germline lookup yields CDR1 SQVTM and CDR2 ANQGSEA. This CDR3 is built from 14 residues. The ends lost 4 bases at V and 10 bases at J; junction bases unmatched: 10. For the CDR3, the DNA is TGCAGCGTTGGCGGCCTAGCGGGAGTGCCCGAGCAGTTCTTC. As protein: CSVGGLAGVPEQFF.

This chain connects TRBV7-8 to TRBJ2-3; TRBD2 aligns across 9 bases. Germline CDR1 reads SGHVS; CDR2 reads FQNEAQ. The CDR3 loop spans 19 amino acids. J lost 1 base, V lost 3 bases, and 14 bases had no gene match. The CDR3 protein is CASSLAGVFQREGTDTQYF. CDR3 nucleotide sequence: TGTGCCAGCAGCTTGGCCGGGGTTTTTCAGCGGGAGGGCACAGATACGCAGTATTTT. Combining the CDR3 with reference TRBV7-8 and TRBJ2-3 gives the whole variable domain GAGVSQSPRYKVAKRGQDVALRCDPISGHVSLFWYQQALGQGPEFLTYFQNEAQLDKSGLPSDRFFAERPEGSVSTLKIQRTQQEDSAVYLCASSLAGVFQREGTDTQYFGPGTRLTVL.

This clone was picked up one time. V usage is TRBV18 and J usage is TRBJ1-2; 7 bases fit TRBD1. V gave up 6 bases and J gave up 5 bases; unmatched junction bases: 3. Germline V CDR1 and CDR2: KGHSH, LQKENI. The CDR3 runs 12 residues. CDR3 DNA sequence: TGTGCCAGCTCCGGGACAGAATATGGCTACACCTTC. Its translation is CASSGTEYGYTF.

This clone was seen repeatedly, ten times or more. The V gene is TRBV11-3, the J gene TRBJ2-1; D not resolved. This CDR3 region has 14 residues. The germline CDR1 and CDR2 sequences are SGHNT and YENEEA. V dropped 0 bases and J dropped 2 bases, with 5 bases sitting between them. This CDR3 reads CASSLDSTYNEQFF. The CDR3 DNA reads as TGTGCCAGCAGCTTAGACAGTACCTACAATGAGCAGTTCTTC.

This clone was seen a few times. The junction does not match germline at one end; this may be a read error. V gene TRBV6-8 combines with J gene TRBJ2-1, with 11 bases that match TRBD2. Looked up from germline, CDR1 is MNHGY and CDR2 is SAAAGT. The CDR3 has 14 residues. CDR3 nucleotide sequence: TGTGCCATCAGTGGTAGCGGGAGGGCCAATGAGCAGTTCTTC. Translating it yields CAISGSGRANEQFF.

This clone was picked up many times. The CDR3: CASSYYRDRNGYTF. The CDR3 DNA reads as TGTGCCAGCAGTTACTACCGGGACAGGAATGGCTACACCTTC. V usage is TRBV6-8 and J usage is TRBJ1-2, with 8 nucleotides matching TRBD1. Germline V gene lookup returns CDR1 MNHGY and CDR2 SAAAGT. With V trimmed by 1 base and J by 6 bases, 4 bases remained unmatched. The CDR3 has 14 residues.

The chain is built from TRBV11-3 and TRBJ2-1; 10 bases map to TRBD2. Germline loops: CDR1 SGHNT, CDR2 YENEEA. The CDR3 is made up of 14 amino acids. J was trimmed by 9 bases and V by 4 bases; bases with no gene match: 6. The CDR3 region is CASSYWTSGGEQFF. CDR3 coding DNA: TGTGCCAGCAGCTACTGGACTAGCGGTGGTGAGCAGTTCTTC. The whole variable domain, remainder taken from reference TRBV11-3 and TRBJ2-1, is EAGVVQSPRYKIIEKKQPVAFWCNPISGHNTLYWYLQNLGQGPELLIRYENEEAVDDSQLPKDRFSAERLKGVDSTLKIQPAELGDSAVYLCASSYWTSGGEQFFGPGTRLTVL.

This clone appeared a few times. Distinct nucleotide sequences in the sample also encode this CDR3. J is TRBJ2-5 and V is TRBV6-8, with a tentative D call TRBD2 (6 bases). The V gene lost 6 bases and the J gene lost 7 bases, with 15 bases spanning the gap. Germline loops: CDR1 MNHGY, CDR2 SAAAGT. The CDR3 is 13 amino acids. The CDR3 reads CASSTGEKGTQYF. CDR3 bases: TGTGCCAGCAGCACGGGAGAAAAGGGGACCCAGTACTTC.

The rearrangement links TRBV9 to TRBJ1-5; no clear D. Germline CDR1 and CDR2: SGDLS and YYNGEE. The CDR3 sequence is 15 residues long. The V end was cut by 3 bases, the J end by 4 bases, with 14 bases between. The DNA for the CDR3 is TGTGCCAGCAGCGCCGGGAGGTACCTTAATCAGCCCCAGCATTTT. The encoded protein is CASSAGRYLNQPQHF. Full variable domain (rest looked up from reference TRBV9 and TRBJ1-5): DSGVTQTPKHLITATGQRVTLRCSPRSGDLSVYWYQQSLDQGLQFLIQYYNGEERAKGNILERFSAQQFPDLHSELNLSSLELGDSALYFCASSAGRYLNQPQHFGDGTRLSIL.

The chain joins TRBV28 to TRBJ2-3; 14 bases fit TRBD2. With V trimmed by 5 bases and J by 9 bases, 7 bases remained unmatched. Germline CDR1 reads MDHEN; CDR2 reads SYDVKM. CDR3 length: 15 residues. This CDR3 reads CASSPHRTSGRTQYF. In nucleotides, the CDR3 is TGTGCCAGCAGTCCTCACCGGACTAGCGGGAGGACGCAGTATTTT.

This sequence joins TRBV28 and TRBJ1-4; 7 bases agree with TRBD1. After removal of 2 bases from V and 2 bases from J, the junction contained 5 bases not matched to a gene. The germline gives CDR1 MDHEN, CDR2 SYDVKM. The CDR3 sequence is 16 residues long. The CDR3 DNA reads as TGTGCCAGCAGTTTAACAGGGGCTGGCACTAATGAAAAACTGTTTTTT. Translated: CASSLTGAGTNEKLFF.

This sequence joins TRBV11-3 and TRBJ1-2, with 9 bases lining up with TRBD1. The trim removed 3 bases at V and 3 bases at J, leaving 5 bases unmatched. This CDR3 is built from 15 residues. Germline CDR1 SGHNT, CDR2 YENEEA. CDR3 in amino acids: CASSLAGTGYYGYTF. The CDR3 DNA follows: TGTGCCAGCAGCTTGGCCGGGACAGGGTACTATGGCTACACCTTC.

In its sample, this clone was seen many times. The chain employs TRBV6-8 and TRBJ2-3; 12 bases map to TRBD2. The CDR3 loop spans 15 amino acids. J was trimmed by 8 bases and V by 7 bases; bases with no gene match: 10. The germline gives CDR1 MNHGY, CDR2 SAAAGT. CDR3 loop: CASKPSGRAFGTQYF. Here the CDR3 DNA reads TGTGCCAGCAAGCCTAGCGGGAGGGCCTTTGGTACGCAGTATTTT.

The chain links TRBV19 to TRBJ2-1, with no clear D. Germline CDR1 and CDR2: LNHDA and SQIVND (reference sequence). Trimming shortened V by 3 bases and J by 8 bases, and 17 bases separated the two germline ends. The CDR3 consists of 15 residues. The CDR3 spells CASSMVTPGVDEQFF. CDR3 sequence (DNA): TGTGCCAGTAGTATGGTGACCCCTGGGGTCGATGAGCAGTTCTTC.

The genes are TRBV4-1 and TRBJ1-1, with a tentative D call TRBD1 (5 bases). CDR1 MGHRA and CDR2 YSYEKL come from the germline V gene. Trimming shortened V by 6 bases and J by 1 base, and 15 bases separated the two germline ends. The CDR3 loop spans 15 amino acids. The CDR3 is CASRMYRGGNTEAFF. In DNA form, the CDR3 reads TGCGCCAGCAGAATGTACCGTGGGGGGAACACTGAAGCTTTCTTT.

The sample holds a few counts of this clone. The CDR3 reads CASSLSGSSTDTQYF. The CDR3 DNA follows: TGTGCCAGCAGTTTGTCCGGGAGTAGCACAGATACGCAGTATTTT. The chain recombines TRBV6-8 with TRBJ2-3, with D possibly matching TRBD2 (6 bases). V lost 4 bases and J lost 0, with 11 bases in between. Germline CDR1 reads MNHGY; CDR2 reads SAAAGT. The CDR3 sequence is 15 residues long.

This clone turned up a few times. The chain combines TRBV5-1 with TRBJ2-7, with 13 bases identical to TRBD2. The CDR3 has 15 amino acids. Germline CDR1 and CDR2: SGHRS and YFSETQ. J gave up 3 bases and V 5 bases, and 5 bases lay outside the gene matches. CDR3 DNA: TGCGCCAGCAGTCGGGGACTAGCGGGAAACTACGAGCAGTACTTC. Residues: CASSRGLAGNYEQYF.